A selection of T cell receptor beta chains follows, all from one sample in a study of blood T cell repertoires in COVID-19. The table came from immunoSEQ multiplex PCR; TCRdb's copy has only in-frame clones and leaves some out. The data show approximately 270,000 clones, about 89% seen once. Sequencing was done on a sample of peripheral blood. The receptors here all came from a young man with acute or convalescent COVID-19. Both conserved end residues are part of each CDR3. The D gene is left open where the match is weak. A row's size may be missing; if present it is once, few, many or a size class.

.,.,TRBJ2-7,TRBV20-1,CSASTLVSYEQYF,TGCAGTGCTAGTACATTGGTGTCCTACGAGCAGTACTTC
TRBD2,.,TRBJ2-3,TRBV10-3,CAIRGTSGDTQYF,TGTGCCATCAGGGGGACTAGTGGAGATACGCAGTATTTT
TRBD1,few,TRBJ2-7,TRBV30,CAWQGDGAYEQYF,TGTGCCTGGCAGGGGGACGGCGCCTACGAGCAGTACTTC
.,.,TRBJ2-3,TRBV7-3,CASRFDRPSTDTQYF,TGTGCCAGCAGGTTCGACAGGCCTAGCACAGATACGCAGTATTTT
TRBD1,.,TRBJ2-1,TRBV6-6,CASSWGTGQYTNEQFF,TGTGCCAGCAGTTGGGGTACGGGACAGTATACCAATGAGCAGTTCTTC
.,.,TRBJ1-2,TRBV28,CASRDTTNYGYTF,TGTGCCAGCAGGGATACTACTAACTATGGCTACACCTTC
TRBD1,.,TRBJ1-2,TRBV3-1/TRBV3-2,CASRKGQNYGYTF,TGTGCCAGCAGAAAGGGACAGAACTATGGCTACACCTTC
TRBD2,.,TRBJ2-4,TRBV19,CASSPSTSGVTGKNIQYF,TGTGCCAGTAGCCCTTCGACTAGCGGGGTTACGGGCAAAAACATTCAGTACTTC
.,.,TRBJ2-5,TRBV4-1,CASSQFRGRETQYF,TGCGCCAGCAGCCAATTTAGGGGAAGAGAGACCCAGTACTTC
.,.,TRBJ2-5,TRBV11-3,CASSSYHRETQYF,TGTGCCAGCAGCTCCTACCACAGGGAGACCCAGTACTTC
.,.,TRBJ2-7,TRBV28,CASSIPRGLYEQYF,TGTGCCAGCAGTATCCCTCGTGGCCTCTACGAGCAGTACTTC
.,.,TRBJ2-5,TRBV7-6,CASKARRETQYF,TGTGCCAGCAAGGCTAGGAGGGAGACCCAGTACTTC
.,.,TRBJ1-2,TRBV12-5,CASGAFSYGYTF,TGTGCTAGTGGAGCCTTTTCCTATGGCTACACCTTC
.,.,TRBJ2-1,TRBV7-2,CASSLPAKNRLSYNEQFF,TGTGCCAGCAGCCTCCCAGCGAAGAACCGGCTCTCATACAATGAGCAGTTCTTC
.,once,TRBJ2-2,TRBV5-4,CASSPEVSGSNTGELFF,TGTGCCAGCAGCCCTGAGGTCAGCGGTTCGAACACCGGGGAGCTGTTTTTT
TRBD1,.,TRBJ1-3,TRBV6-6,CASRTTGGISGNTIYF,TGTGCCAGCAGGACGACAGGGGGAATATCTGGAAACACCATATATTTT
.,.,TRBJ1-2,TRBV5-4,CASSLQGLGDGYTF,TGTGCCAGCAGCCTACAGGGTTTGGGAGATGGCTACACCTTC
.,.,TRBJ1-5,TRBV13,CASNPTDISNQPQHF,TGTGCCAGCAACCCGACAGATATTAGCAATCAGCCCCAGCATTTT
.,.,TRBJ2-7,TRBV2,CASARREAVYEQYF,TGTGCCAGCGCTCGTAGGGAGGCGGTATACGAGCAGTACTTC
TRBD1,.,TRBJ2-5,TRBV7-9,CASSSTGTGEETQYF,TGTGCCAGCAGCTCAACCGGGACAGGGGAAGAGACCCAGTACTTC
TRBD1,.,TRBJ1-1,TRBV6-5,CASSRGKETEAFF,TGTGCCAGCAGCAGGGGGAAGGAGACTGAAGCTTTCTTT
.,.,TRBJ1-1,TRBV12-3/TRBV12-4,CASSPQTGQRAFF,TGTGCCAGCAGTCCCCAAACAGGGCAGCGCGCTTTCTTT
.,.,TRBJ1-4,TRBV2,CASLIDSTNEKLFF,TGTGCCAGCCTGATCGACTCAACTAATGAAAAACTGTTTTTT
TRBD1,.,TRBJ2-6,TRBV4-1,CASSQEPGQVSSGANVLTF,TGCGCCAGCAGCCAAGAGCCGGGACAGGTGAGCTCTGGGGCCAACGTCCTGACTTTC
TRBD1,.,TRBJ2-5,TRBV28,CASSRIRDSQETQYF,TGTGCCAGCAGCCGTATTCGGGACAGTCAAGAGACCCAGTACTTC
.,few,TRBJ1-1,TRBV14,CASSQDLGELNTEAFF,TGTGCCAGCAGCCAAGATCTGGGAGAGTTGAACACTGAAGCTTTCTTT
.,.,TRBJ1-2,TRBV5-8,CASSSRDTANYGYTF,TGTGCCAGCAGCTCGCGAGACACAGCTAACTATGGCTACACCTTC
TRBD2,.,TRBJ2-1,TRBV6-5,CASRGGPNEQFF,TGTGCCAGCAGGGGAGGGCCCAATGAGCAGTTCTTC
.,once,TRBJ2-3,TRBV11-3,CASSPAGAPRDTQYF,TGTGCCAGTTCCCCCGCGGGGGCGCCTCGAGATACGCAGTATTTT
.,.,TRBJ2-5,TRBV5-6,CASSPLQGTQYF,TGTGCCAGCAGCCCCCTACAGGGGACCCAGTACTTC
TRBD2,.,TRBJ2-5,TRBV3-1/TRBV3-2,CASSQLRLAVQETQYF,TGTGCCAGCAGCCAACTGCGACTAGCGGTCCAAGAGACCCAGTACTTC
.,.,TRBJ2-1,TRBV28,CASSLLPGPHNEQFF,TGTGCCAGCAGTTTATTACCAGGGCCCCACAATGAGCAGTTCTTC
.,.,TRBJ1-6,TRBV13,CASSLKSGRGGSPLHF,TGTGCCAGCAGCTTAAAGTCGGGCAGGGGTGGTTCACCCCTCCACTTT
TRBD1,.,TRBJ1-2,TRBV5-4,CASSGTGIYGYTF,TGTGCCAGCTCCGGGACAGGGATCTATGGCTACACCTTC
TRBD1,.,TRBJ1-2,TRBV6-1,CASSEETGPMNYGYTF,TGTGCCAGCAGTGAAGAGACAGGGCCAATGAACTATGGCTACACCTTC
TRBD1,.,TRBJ2-7,TRBV5-4,CASSNVQGAYEQYF,TGTGCCAGCAGCAACGTTCAGGGGGCCTACGAGCAGTACTTC
.,.,TRBJ1-2,TRBV7-8,CASSLAMAVTNYGYTF,TGTGCCAGCAGCTTAGCGATGGCAGTCACTAACTATGGCTACACCTTC
.,.,TRBJ1-6,TRBV4-1,CASSQGINSGSPLHF,TGCGCCAGCAGCCAAGGAATAAACAGTGGTTCACCCCTCCACTTT
TRBD1,.,TRBJ2-1,TRBV7-3,CASSPEGQIYNEQFF,TGTGCCAGCAGCCCAGAGGGACAGATATACAATGAGCAGTTCTTC
TRBD1,.,TRBJ1-1,TRBV5-1,CASSRNRGEAFF,TGCGCCAGCAGCCGAAACAGGGGGGAAGCTTTCTTT
.,.,TRBJ1-5,TRBV30,CAWSVRGLGNQPQHF,TGTGCCTGGAGTGTAAGAGGGTTGGGCAATCAGCCCCAGCATTTT
TRBD1,.,TRBJ1-2,TRBV29-1,CSVEERQGPLNYGYTF,TGCAGCGTTGAAGAGAGACAGGGCCCCCTTAACTATGGCTACACCTTC
.,.,TRBJ2-7,TRBV6-5,CASSYGAGFYEQYF,TGTGCCAGCAGTTACGGGGCAGGTTTCTACGAGCAGTACTTC
.,once,TRBJ2-5,TRBV9,CASSVAGQAETQYF,TGTGCCAGCAGCGTAGCTGGGCAAGCAGAGACCCAGTACTTC
.,.,TRBJ2-1,TRBV7-9,CASSLVVHEQFF,TGTGCCAGCAGCTTAGTAGTCCATGAGCAGTTCTTC
.,.,TRBJ1-1,TRBV7-3,CASSFSYTEAFF,TGTGCCAGCAGCTTCTCCTACACTGAAGCTTTCTTT
TRBD1,.,TRBJ1-5,TRBV7-9,CASSTNDRGNQPQHF,TGTGCCAGCAGCACTAACGACAGGGGCAATCAGCCCCAGCATTTT
TRBD2,.,TRBJ2-5,TRBV5-1,CASSLGGGGPEETQYF,TGCGCCAGCAGCTTGGGCGGGGGGGGGCCAGAGGAGACCCAGTACTTC
TRBD1,once,TRBJ2-3,TRBV28,CASSTNRGRTDTQYF,TGTGCCAGCAGTACAAACAGGGGGCGGACAGATACGCAGTATTTT
.,.,TRBJ1-1,TRBV18,CASSPPAGLEAFF,TGTGCCAGCTCACCACCGGCGGGGCTAGAAGCTTTCTTT
TRBD2,once,TRBJ2-3,TRBV25-1,CASSEYGGLKTSDTQYF,TGTGCCAGCAGTGAATATGGGGGACTAAAGACCTCAGATACGCAGTATTTT
TRBD2,.,TRBJ2-5,TRBV15,CATSTPTSGRAEETQYF,TGTGCCACCAGCACCCCTACTAGCGGGAGGGCCGAAGAGACCCAGTACTTC
TRBD1,.,TRBJ2-7,TRBV5-5,CASSLTGTAYEQYF,TGTGCCAGCAGCTTAACCGGGACAGCATACGAGCAGTACTTC
TRBD1,.,TRBJ1-5,TRBV19,CASSTGRGGLKQPQHF,TGTGCCAGTAGTACCGGCAGAGGGGGCCTAAAACAGCCCCAGCATTTT
.,.,TRBJ2-3,TRBV28,CASSRNGAGPGTQYF,TGTGCCAGCAGCCGAAACGGAGCGGGTCCAGGTACGCAGTATTTT
.,few,TRBJ1-1,TRBV28,CASSPGGGRWTEAFF,TGTGCCAGCAGTCCCGGGGGGGGCAGGTGGACTGAAGCTTTCTTT
TRBD1,.,TRBJ1-2,TRBV28,CASSLDVRGYTF,TGTGCCAGCAGTTTAGACGTCAGGGGGTACACCTTC
.,.,TRBJ2-7,TRBV6-5,CASRAGRGGYEQYF,TGTGCCAGCAGGGCCGGCAGGGGAGGGTACGAGCAGTACTTC
.,.,TRBJ2-5,TRBV2,CASYRLQETQYF,TGTGCCAGCTACAGGCTCCAAGAGACCCAGTACTTC